This is a list of T cell receptor beta chains from one sample in a study of OX40 agonist ivuxolimab in advanced cancers. The assay was immunoSEQ multiplex PCR, and TCRdb's table has in-frame clones only and misses some. The sample lists about 130,000 clones, around 90% seen once, with more than 0.7% in the top ten. The material sequenced was CD4+ or CD8+ T cells sorted from blood, taken in a trial of the OX40 agonist ivuxolimab. These receptor sequences come from an adult with an advanced solid tumor such as melanoma, head and neck, liver or kidney cancer. Each CDR3 is given with its conserved first and last residue. A D gene is named only where the DNA matches it firmly. The size field is filled for only some rows; it gives once, few, many or a size class.

D gene	clone size	V gene	J gene	CDR3 protein	CDR3 DNA
NA	once	TRBV9	TRBJ1-1	CASGRGVNTEAFF	TGTGCCAGCGGTAGAGGGGTGAACACTGAAGCTTTCTTT
NA	NA	TRBV5-1	TRBJ2-5	CASSLEQGRETQYF	TGCGCCAGCAGCTTGGAACAGGGTAGGGAGACCCAGTACTTC
TRBD2	NA	TRBV7-3	TRBJ2-5	CASSLGALAGGGETQYF	TGTGCCAGCAGCTTGGGGGCCCTAGCGGGAGGTGGGGAGACCCAGTACTTC
NA	NA	TRBV10-2	TRBJ1-5	CASRAGGNQPQHF	TGCGCCAGCCGGGCCGGGGGCAATCAGCCCCAGCATTTT
NA	NA	TRBV5-6	TRBJ2-1	CASSLDGLNNEQFF	TGTGCCAGCAGCTTGGACGGATTAAACAATGAGCAGTTCTTC
TRBD1	NA	TRBV2	TRBJ1-6	CASTIWTGESPLHF	TGTGCCAGCACCATCTGGACAGGCGAATCACCCCTCCACTTT
NA	NA	TRBV18	TRBJ1-1	CATRGLVTEAFF	TGTGCCACCAGGGGTTTGGTCACTGAAGCTTTCTTT
NA	few	TRBV9	TRBJ1-2	CASSVTGTSYYGYTF	TGTGCCAGCAGCGTAACCGGGACATCCTACTATGGCTACACCTTC
NA	NA	TRBV28	TRBJ1-4	CASSTGSEKLFF	TGTGCCAGCAGTACCGGTAGTGAAAAACTGTTTTTT
TRBD1	NA	TRBV11-2	TRBJ1-3	CASSPGQGRGSGNTIYF	TGTGCCAGCAGCCCCGGACAGGGACGAGGCTCTGGAAACACCATATATTTT
NA	NA	TRBV28	TRBJ1-3	CASRPSVGNTIYF	TGTGCCAGCAGACCCTCGGTCGGAAACACCATATATTTT
NA	NA	TRBV18	TRBJ1-3	CASSSSQGFGGNTIYF	TGTGCCAGCTCATCGTCACAGGGCTTTGGGGGAAACACCATATATTTT
NA	NA	TRBV5-6	TRBJ1-6	CASSFGRPNSPLHF	TGTGCCAGCAGCTTCGGGAGACCCAATTCACCCCTCCACTTT
NA	NA	TRBV28	TRBJ1-5	CASTPPRAGSNQPQHF	TGTGCCAGCACCCCCCCCCGGGCCGGCAGCAATCAGCCCCAGCATTTT
NA	few	TRBV5-4	TRBJ2-2	CASSLGSEGGELFF	TGTGCCAGCAGCTTGGGTAGCGAGGGTGGGGAGCTGTTTTTT
NA	NA	TRBV7-3	TRBJ1-6	CASSLTSGSNSPLHF	TGTGCCAGCAGCTTAACGTCGGGGTCCAATTCACCCCTCCACTTT
TRBD1	NA	TRBV11-2	TRBJ1-5	CASTVRRGGGRLGQPQHF	TGTGCCAGCACCGTTAGACGCGGAGGGGGCCGTTTGGGTCAGCCCCAGCATTTT
NA	NA	TRBV27	TRBJ1-1	CASTRRRGNTEAFF	TGTGCCAGCACTCGTAGGCGAGGTAACACTGAAGCTTTCTTT
NA	NA	TRBV19	TRBJ1-4	CASSIRGNEKLFF	TGTGCCAGTAGTATACGAGGGAATGAAAAACTGTTTTTT
NA	NA	TRBV28	TRBJ2-7	CASSPSPDYEQYF	TGTGCCAGCAGTCCATCCCCTGACTACGAGCAGTACTTC
NA	NA	TRBV7-2	TRBJ1-5	CASSRGGIGQPQHF	TGTGCCAGCAGCCGGGGGGGGATAGGTCAGCCCCAGCATTTT
NA	NA	TRBV7-3	TRBJ2-1	CASSLQNTISSYNEQFF	TGTGCCAGCAGCTTACAGAACACGATTAGCTCCTACAATGAGCAGTTCTTC
NA	NA	TRBV6-5	TRBJ2-5	CASSPQGSMGETQYF	TGTGCCAGCAGTCCGCAGGGGAGTATGGGGGAGACCCAGTACTTC
NA	once	TRBV28	TRBJ1-1	CASTPVGDPAMNTEAFF	TGTGCCAGCACACCCGTGGGGGATCCAGCCATGAACACTGAAGCTTTCTTT
TRBD2	NA	TRBV28	TRBJ2-7	CASSGGLAGEQYF	TGTGCCAGCAGTGGAGGACTAGCGGGCGAGCAGTACTTC
TRBD1	once	TRBV18	TRBJ2-2	CASSLGTGVTGELFF	TGTGCCAGCTCCCTAGGGACAGGAGTTACCGGGGAGCTGTTTTTT
TRBD1	NA	TRBV7-3	TRBJ2-6	CASSWTGGANVLTF	TGTGCCAGCAGCTGGACAGGTGGGGCCAACGTCCTGACTTTC
NA	NA	TRBV15	TRBJ1-1	CATNLGGMNTEAFF	TGTGCCACTAACCTCGGGGGGATGAACACTGAAGCTTTCTTT
NA	NA	TRBV5-4	TRBJ2-1	CASSSFGLQNEQFF	TGTGCCAGCAGCTCCTTCGGACTTCAAAATGAGCAGTTCTTC
TRBD2	NA	TRBV6-5	TRBJ2-5	CASSYSSGSLGETQYF	TGTGCCAGCAGTTACTCTAGCGGGAGCTTGGGAGAGACCCAGTACTTC
TRBD2	NA	TRBV5-1	TRBJ2-1	CASSTSGRPLSYNEQFF	TGCGCCAGCAGTACTAGCGGGAGGCCCCTCTCCTACAATGAGCAGTTCTTC
TRBD1	NA	TRBV13	TRBJ1-3	CASSLDRAAGNTIYF	TGTGCCAGCAGCCTGGACAGGGCTGCAGGAAACACCATATATTTT
TRBD1	NA	TRBV15	TRBJ2-7	CATSQGAGDEQYF	TGTGCCACCAGCCAGGGGGCAGGGGACGAGCAGTACTTC
NA	NA	TRBV19	TRBJ1-4	CASRAQELTNEKLFF	TGTGCCAGTAGGGCACAGGAGTTAACTAATGAAAAACTGTTTTTT
TRBD2	NA	TRBV19	TRBJ2-2	CASSIPSGRSGELFF	TGTGCCAGTAGTATTCCGAGCGGGAGATCCGGGGAGCTGTTTTTT
NA	NA	TRBV2	TRBJ2-6	CASSGGGGANVLTF	TGTGCCAGCAGTGGGGGCGGTGGGGCCAACGTCCTGACTTTC
NA	NA	TRBV27	TRBJ1-1	CASSRSGSTEAFF	TGTGCCAGCAGTAGAAGCGGGAGCACTGAAGCTTTCTTT
NA	NA	TRBV28	TRBJ2-1	CASSLPLDGEQFF	TGTGCCAGCAGTTTACCCCTAGATGGTGAGCAGTTCTTC
NA	NA	TRBV28	TRBJ1-5	CASRESNQPQHF	TGTGCCAGCAGGGAAAGCAATCAGCCCCAGCATTTT
NA	NA	TRBV11-1	TRBJ2-7	CASSPRWTATYEQYF	TGTGCCAGCAGCCCCAGGTGGACAGCAACCTACGAGCAGTACTTC
TRBD2	once	TRBV6-5	TRBJ2-7	CASSYSLAGGSYEQYF	TGTGCCAGCAGTTACTCCCTAGCGGGAGGCTCCTACGAGCAGTACTTC
NA	NA	TRBV27	TRBJ1-5	CASSYQGTGNQPQHF	TGTGCCAGCAGTTATCAGGGGACGGGGAATCAGCCCCAGCATTTT